Presented here are 20 T cell receptor beta chains from one specimen sequenced in a study of blood T cells in healthy people across ages. Using a J-beta primer mix together with a sample-barcoded 5' primer, a second PCR was run for roughly 7 to 12 cycles. TCRdb reprocessed the 5' RACE reads via MiXCR and lists one record per CDR3 protein. This sample carries over 500,000 distinct CDR3 sequences, 52% of them seen once, and the ten largest clones take approximately 12%. Source material: blood. These receptors were collected from an elderly woman in good health.

CDR3 loop: CSASKQDIQQYF. The DNA for the CDR3 is TGCAGTGCTAGTAAACAGGATATACAGCAGTACTTC. V is TRBV20-1 and J is TRBJ2-5, with D possibly TRBD1 on 5 matching bases. The CDR3 has 12 amino acids. V shed 3 bases and J shed 11 bases, with 16 bases lying between them. Germline CDR1 DFQATT, CDR2 SNEGSKA (reference sequence).

Regarding this clonotype: A single base separates this from a much larger clone, so it may be a read error. The genes are TRBV5-1 and TRBJ2-3, with no clear D. Germline V gene data show CDR1 as SGHRS and CDR2 as YFSETQ. The CDR3 is made up of 13 amino acids. CDR3 DNA: TGCGCCAGCAGCTGGCAGGTTACAGATACGCAGGATTTT. Translated, it gives CASSWQVTDTQDF.

The gene calls are TRBV19 and TRBJ1-5; D gene uncertain. This CDR3 is built from 14 residues. The germline CDR1 and CDR2 sequences are LNHDA and SQIVND (reference sequence). V dropped 9 bases and J dropped 0 bases, with 12 bases sitting between them. The chain's CDR3 is CASQRAVSNQPQHF. CDR3 bases: TGTGCCAGCCAGCGAGCGGTTAGCAATCAGCCCCAGCATTTT.

In its sample, this clonotype was seen a few times. This sequence joins TRBV4-1 and TRBJ2-2; D tentatively fits TRBD1 or TRBD2 (5 bases each). The CDR3 spans 15 residues. The ends were cut back, 2 bases at V and 1 base at J, with 8 bases in the middle. The germline V gene has CDR1 MGHRA and CDR2 YSYEKL. The CDR3 region is CASSQPGRNTGELFF. CDR3 DNA sequence: TGCGCCAGCAGCCAACCGGGACGGAACACCGGGGAGCTGTTTTTT.

As concerns this clonotype: A much bigger clone sits one base away, suggesting this may be a read error. The V gene is TRBV5-1, the J gene TRBJ2-1; D might be TRBD1 or TRBD2, each matching 6 bases. This CDR3 contains 17 residues. The germline CDR1 and CDR2 sequences are SGHRS and YFSETQ. The ends were cut back, 8 bases at V and 6 bases at J, with 27 bases in the middle. The CDR3 region has the DNA TGCGCCAGTGCTTTGGACGGGAGACAGGTCCGGCTCAATGAGCAGTTCTTC. This translates into CASALDGRQVRLNEQFF.

In this sample, this clonotype turned up a few times. This chain uses TRBV18 with TRBJ1-1, with a possible D match to TRBD1 (5 bases). Germline CDR1 is KGHSH and CDR2 is LQKENI. V shed 4 bases and J shed 4 bases, with 10 bases lying between them. The CDR3 is 13 amino acids. CDR3 nucleotide sequence: TGTGCCAGCTCACAGGGGCAGGTCACTGAAGCTTTCTTT. Translating it yields CASSQGQVTEAFF.

A remark on this clonotype: With a much larger clone just one base away, this may be a read error. The chain recombines TRBV28 with TRBJ2-1; 7 bases fit TRBD1. The DNA end lines up better with TRBJ2-7; the J call may be wrong. This CDR3 comprises 15 residues. Germline values: CDR1 MDHEN, CDR2 SYDVKM. CDR3 in amino acids: CASSWPGGAYNEQYF. CDR3 in DNA: TGTGCCAGCAGTTGGCCAGGGGGTGCCTACAATGAGCAGTACTTC.

Of note for this clonotype: It may be a read error: a sequence one base away is much more abundant. The V call is TRBV6-6, the J call TRBJ2-7; D might be TRBD2 (7 bases). The germline V gene has CDR1 MNHNY and CDR2 SVGAGI (reference sequence). V gave up 2 bases and J gave up 7 bases, with 18 bases separating them. The CDR3 length is 15 residues. For the CDR3, the DNA is TGTGCCAGCAGTTACCCAGTCCGGGGGGACAATGAGCAGTACTTC. Translation: CASSYPVRGDNEQYF.

CDR3 residues: CSVYPDEQFF. The CDR3 nucleotides are TGCAGCGTTTACCCAGATGAGCAGTTCTTC. The J gene is TRBJ2-1, the V gene TRBV29-1; no clear D. This CDR3 comprises 10 residues. Germline lookup yields CDR1 SQVTM and CDR2 ANQGSEA. V lost 5 bases and J lost 8, with 7 bases in between.

V gene TRBV6-5 combines with J gene TRBJ1-5; D is possibly TRBD1 (5 bases). Germline V lookup: CDR1 MNHEY, CDR2 SVGAGI. This CDR3 region has 13 residues. The V end lost 5 bases, the J end lost 6 bases, and 11 bases lay between the germline ends. DNA of the CDR3: TGTGCCAGCAGTGACATGCAGGGTCAGCCCCAGCATTTT. Its translation is CASSDMQGQPQHF.

A remark on this clonotype: This may come from a read error, since a much larger clone is one base off. The chain is built from TRBV5-1 and TRBJ1-2; TRBD1 agrees at 10 bases. The V gene end was trimmed by 4 bases and the J gene end by 8 bases; junction bases not matched to a gene: 8. The germline V gene has CDR1 SGHRS and CDR2 YFSETQ. The CDR3 contains 14 residues. DNA of the CDR3: TGCGCCAGCAGCGTGAATGACAGGGGGCAAGGCTACACCTTC. Amino acid sequence: CASSVNDRGQGYTF.

The chain employs TRBV7-8 and TRBJ2-1; 8 bases fit TRBD1. Germline V gives CDR1 SGHVS, CDR2 FQNEAQ. The CDR3 is made up of 16 amino acids. With 3 bases clipped from V and 9 bases from J, the junction kept 13 bases outside the gene matches. CDR3 DNA sequence: TGTGCCAGCAGCTTCACCCGGGACAGGCCCCACAGTGAGCAGTTCTTC. Translating it yields CASSFTRDRPHSEQFF. Full variable domain (rest looked up from reference TRBV7-8 and TRBJ2-1): GAGVSQSPRYKVAKRGQDVALRCDPISGHVSLFWYQQALGQGPEFLTYFQNEAQLDKSGLPSDRFFAERPEGSVSTLKIQRTQQEDSAVYLCASSFTRDRPHSEQFFGPGTRLTVL.

The rearrangement links TRBV7-9 to TRBJ1-2; D is unclear. Per germline, CDR1 SEHNR and CDR2 FQNEAQ (reference sequence). The CDR3 extends over 12 amino acids. With 6 bases removed from V and 8 bases from J, the gap between germline ends came to 13 bases. The CDR3 is CASRKDLDGYTF. The CDR3 coding sequence is TGTGCCAGCAGGAAGGATCTGGACGGCTACACCTTC.

Note on this clonotype: With a much larger clone just one base away, this may be a read error. The chain is built from TRBV27 and TRBJ2-1, with D perhaps matching TRBD1 or TRBD2 (6 bases each). Germline V gives CDR1 MNHEY, CDR2 SMNVEV (reference sequence). This CDR3 spans 15 amino acids. The CDR3 region has the DNA TGTGCCGGCAGTTTACGGTGGAGGGACAACAATGAGCAGTTCTTC. Amino acid sequence: CAGSLRWRDNNEQFF.

The chain employs TRBV3-1 and TRBJ2-5, with 9 bases that match TRBD1. CDR3 length equals 15 residues. With 4 bases clipped from V and 4 bases from J, the junction kept 7 bases outside the gene matches. CDR1 is LGHDT and CDR2 is YNNKEL in the germline V gene (reference sequence). The DNA for the CDR3 is TGTGCCAGCAGCCTATACAGGGGGCTAGGAGAGACCCAGTACTTC. It is translated as CASSLYRGLGETQYF.

J is TRBJ2-3 and V is TRBV4-3; D is unresolved. Trimming left V 0 bases short and J 5 bases short, with 15 bases between. CDR3 size: 16 residues. Germline assignment: CDR1 LGHNA and CDR2 YSLEER. In DNA form, the CDR3 reads TGCGCCAGCAGCCAAGAATTAGCAGAATGGGGAGATACGCAGTATTTT. This gives the protein CASSQELAEWGDTQYF.

This clonotype occurred many times. This sequence joins TRBV6-5 and TRBJ1-6, with TRBD1 identical over 11 bases. Germline V gives CDR1 MNHEY, CDR2 SVGAGI. This CDR3 has 18 amino acids. V lost 0 bases to trimming and J lost 6 bases; unmatched junction nucleotides: 7. The CDR3 nucleotides read TGTGCCAGCAGTTACTCGCGTGGGACAGGGGGTCTTAATTCACCCCTCCACTTT. Translated, it gives CASSYSRGTGGLNSPLHF.

In this sample, this clonotype turned up once. The chain is built from TRBV20-1 and TRBJ2-1; 13 bases map to TRBD2. Germline assignment: CDR1 DFQATT and CDR2 SNEGSKA (reference sequence). This CDR3 is built from 14 residues. V trimming: 5 bases; J trimming: 4 bases; junction bases outside the gene matches: 2. CDR3 amino acids: CSAAGLAGYNEQFF. CDR3 in DNA: TGCAGTGCTGCGGGACTAGCGGGATACAATGAGCAGTTCTTC.

This clonotype was observed a handful of times. The V call is TRBV7-2, the J call TRBJ1-5, with D perhaps matching TRBD1 (6 bases). Per germline, CDR1 SGHTA and CDR2 FQGNSA. Trimming took 1 base from V and 4 from J, leaving 14 bases between them. CDR3 length equals 16 residues. In nucleotides, the CDR3 is TGTGCCAGCAGCTTAGAGGGCAGGGGCCCAAATCAGCCCCAGCATTTT. Encoded protein: CASSLEGRGPNQPQHF.

The chain links TRBV7-2 to TRBJ2-2; 10 bases are a match to TRBD2. The CDR3 has 18 amino acids. Germline values: CDR1 SGHTA, CDR2 FQGNSA. Losses at the gene ends were 2 bases for V and 5 bases for J; bases not matched to a gene: 11. DNA for the CDR3: TGTGCCAGCAGCTTAACAGGGAAAGGGACTAGCGAAACCGGGGAGCTGTTTTTT. Translated, it gives CASSLTGKGTSETGELFF.